This record covers a single TCR beta chain. This entry is derived from a study of shared clonotypes between healthy human individuals. Method: immunoSEQ multiplex PCR; TCRdb's copy keeps in-frame clones and lacks some. The sample comprises roughly 1,100,000 clones, approximately 70% of which are singletons, and about 1.5% rests with the top ten. Sequencing used memory CD4+ T cells sorted from blood. Indicated subset: CD45RA-negative fraction. This clonotype was obtained from a man in his late teens or twenties in good health.

The CDR3 is CASRLQGAAGEKLFF. The CDR3, as DNA: TGTGCCAGCAGACTCCAGGGGGCGGCCGGTGAAAAACTGTTTTTT. The chain links TRBV28 to TRBJ1-4; 8 positions match TRBD1. The V and J ends lost 6 bases and 7 bases, in that order; junction bases with no gene match: 10. CDR1 is MDHEN, CDR2 SYDVKM, per germline. This CDR3 has 15 residues.